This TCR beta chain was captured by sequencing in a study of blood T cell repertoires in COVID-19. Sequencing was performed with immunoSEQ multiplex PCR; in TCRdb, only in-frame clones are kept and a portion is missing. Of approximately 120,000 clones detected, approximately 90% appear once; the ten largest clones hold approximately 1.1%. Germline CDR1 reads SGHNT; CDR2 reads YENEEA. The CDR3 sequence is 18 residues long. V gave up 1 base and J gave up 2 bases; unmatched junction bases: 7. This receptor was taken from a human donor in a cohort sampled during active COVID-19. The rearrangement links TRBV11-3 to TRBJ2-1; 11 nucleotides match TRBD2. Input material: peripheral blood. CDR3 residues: CASSLGLGSGGAYNEQFF. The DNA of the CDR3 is TGTGCCAGCAGCTTAGGACTGGGTAGCGGGGGGGCCTACAATGAGCAGTTCTTC.